The clone carrying this T cell receptor (beta chain) was counted only a few times. Its specificity is not known. The sample comes from a study of blood T cells in healthy people across ages. Notes on the study in general: Both higher diversity and more naive CD4+ cells marked long-lived donors when set against aged donors. TCR beta diversity tracked closely with naive T cell percentage.

PCR was performed a second time for about 7 to 11 cycles using a sample-barcoded 5' primer and a J-beta primer mix. Using its own MiXCR run on the 5' RACE reads, TCRdb lists one record per CDR3 protein. The sample records 1.5 million to 2 million distinct CDR3 sequences, 28% being singletons. Trimming shortened V by 6 bases and J by 4 bases, and 15 bases separated the two germline ends. Germline V gene lookup returns CDR1 DFQATT and CDR2 SNEGSKA (reference sequence). The CDR3 length is 13 residues. Sequencing was done on a sample of blood. This TCR was sampled from a woman in her twenties or thirties in good health. The chain uses TRBV20-1 and TRBJ2-5; D is uncertain. The CDR3 coding sequence is TGCAGTGCAGTCGAAGGGATTCGAGAGACCCAGTACTTC. As protein: CSAVEGIRETQYF.